This T cell receptor (beta chain) was identified during a study of blood T cell repertoires in COVID-19. Study processing details: It was from reference gene primer amplification that nucleated cell counts were estimated. Sequencing used immunoSEQ multiplex PCR; TCRdb keeps in-frame clones, though not all of them. Clone size and the V and J calls come from that table; the DNA yielded D and trimming. Here the sample spans around 250,000 clones, around 84% being singletons. This CDR3 comprises 13 residues. V lost 4 bases and J 7 bases, leaving 13 bases between the germline ends. Germline assignment: CDR1 SGHVS and CDR2 FQNEAQ.

The source material was peripheral blood. The TCR comes from a woman in her seventies with active or convalescent COVID-19. V gene TRBV7-8 combines with J gene TRBJ1-2, with a tentative D call TRBD1 (5 bases). The CDR3 sequence is CASSSGSGGGYTF. The CDR3 DNA sequence: TGTGCCAGCAGCTCAGGGTCGGGGGGTGGCTACACCTTC.